This T cell receptor beta chain is from a study of beta chain features in type 1 diabetes (dated by TCRdb to between 2017 and 2018). About the full investigation: Mean age, gender distribution, total cell number and subset yield were not different between patients and healthy donors. A total of about 99,000,000 sorted cells were examined across all samples, and RNA yield correlated strongly with the number of cells per subset. In the study, recently diagnosed type 1 diabetes patients and matched healthy donors were compared on the TCRB repertoires of their sorted circulating CD4+ T cell subsets. Regulatory and stem cell-like memory subsets were isolated from only 8 patients and roughly eight healthy donors, whereas naive and central memory subsets came from all 30 or so donors.

Per the germline V gene, SQVTM is the CDR1 and ANQGSEA is the CDR2. A distance of 20 bases separates the germline ends of V and J, which lose 7 bases and 5 bases respectively. The CDR3 starts with the cysteine, ends with the phenylalanine, and has 14 residues. The kept DNA is CDR3 alone, 42 bases in frame from the first base. From each donor, a single peripheral blood sample of around 120 mL on average was drawn into heparinised tubes. A BD FACSAria II was used to sort naive, central memory, regulatory and stem cell-like memory CD4+ T cells with a panel that included CD45RO, CCR7, CD25, CD127, CD95 and CD27. A purity above 98% was achieved for all sorted populations. Right away, PBMCs were isolated by Lymphoprep density gradient centrifugation and were stained directly, with no culture step. To minimize batch effects, samples were stained and sorted in pairs, one healthy donor with one patient per experiment.

Broad study findings and their caveats: Because the HLA sub-analyses included only small numbers of individuals, any influence of HLA type on TCRB rearrangement was left unresolved. At VDJ recombination sites, patients with type 1 diabetes made fewer insertions and deleted more nucleotides, a pattern implying thymic rearrangement abnormalities. Because cDNA was sequenced instead of genomic DNA, activated cells with high expression could be over-represented, although the groups did not differ in activation or CD3 levels. Type 1 diabetes patients showed a moderate but significant shortening of TCRB CDR3 length in all four CD4+ subsets. PCR might favor shorter templates, but patient and control samples were amplified and corrected together, so any skew would affect both groups equally. The naive, central memory and regulatory TCRB repertoires appeared to resemble one another more closely among patients than among healthy donors.

About this clone itself: Its antigen has not been determined. No base qualities exist here, and no much larger clone lies one base off it.

All of the isolated RNA was reverse transcribed with the High Capacity cDNA Reverse Transcription Kit, so expressed TCRB transcripts were sequenced. Survey-depth immunoSEQ sequencing was performed on stem cell-like memory T cell samples, with an average of around 920,000 total reads per sample. Sorted cells were lysed in RLT buffer and RNA was extracted with DNase-treated RNeasy Micro or Mini kits, depending on cell number. Each cell subset was processed on its own to prevent cross-contamination, while patient and healthy donor samples were processed together. The immunoSEQ multiplex PCR was used to amplify TCRB sequences from cDNA, yielding 87-bp fragments that span the CDR3 region. Sequencing of the amplicons was done on the Illumina HiSeq platform. The study's processing was this. PCR bias was corrected computationally using synthetic template baselines, and reads within Hamming distance 2 were collapsed, with unmergeable singletons discarded. Reads were aligned to IMGT to assign V, D and J genes, CDR3 length, and insertions or deletions at six rearrangement sites. Within each subset, clonotype counts were normalized to the number of sorted cells before true diversity and Gini coefficients were calculated with the tcR R package. Repertoire sharing was quantified using the overlap coefficient calculated on TCRB nucleotide sequences. TCRdb's version of the immuneACCESS table is confined to in-frame rearrangements and falls short of the full clone set. An unresolved V gene accounts for under half of the shortfall where checked; the remainder is of unknown origin. That table furnishes V, J and clone size, whereas the DNA furnished D and trimming. The sample contains around 19,000 clones, approximately 50% of them found a single time. The ten largest clones represent about 0.43% of the sample.

Recombination linked TRBV29-1 to TRBJ2-5, and TRBD1 may be the D gene, going by 8 matching bases. The specimen was stem cell memory CD4+ T cells from blood. What the cell subset or site label conveys for this sample: stem cell-like memory CD4+ T cells. This TCR came from a man aged 18 to 29 in good health. The nucleotide sequence reads TGCAGCGCCGGACAGGGCGGGGGTGGGGAGACCCAGTACTTC. The translation is CSAGQGGGGETQYF.